Listed below are T cell receptor beta chains from one sample, sequenced in a study of cytotoxic CD8 clonotypes in ibrutinib-treated CLL. Data came from immunoSEQ multiplex PCR; TCRdb stores just in-frame clones and leaves some out. The sample includes about 150,000 clones, roughly 76% of them seen just once. The sample in question was PBMCs, obtained after 24 months of ibrutinib treatment. The receptors were sampled from a human donor with chronic lymphocytic leukemia. Each CDR3 is given with its conserved first and last residue. D genes are given only for firm matches. A clone size is listed for some rows: how often the clone was seen (once, few, many), or a class if it is expanded.

CDR3aa	CDR3nt	v_gene	j_gene	d_gene	abundance
CASSFTGIYEQYF	TGTGCCAGCAGCTTTACAGGGATCTACGAGCAGTACTTC	TRBV13	TRBJ2-7	-	few
CASSLGVTEAFF	TGTGCCAGCAGCTTGGGGGTCACCGAAGCTTTCTTT	TRBV5-4	TRBJ1-1	-	-
CASSPSGQGTHGYTF	TGTGCCAGCAGCCCGTCAGGACAGGGCACCCATGGCTACACCTTC	TRBV7-9	TRBJ1-2	TRBD1	-
CASTPLASGSNEQFF	TGTGCCAGCACCCCGTTGGCTAGCGGAAGCAATGAGCAGTTCTTC	TRBV7-2	TRBJ2-1	TRBD2	-
CATSTLRHAGGYTF	TGTGCCACCAGCACCCTCCGGCATGCGGGTGGCTACACCTTC	TRBV15	TRBJ1-2	-	-
CASKAGGNTGELFF	TGCGCCAGCAAAGCGGGGGGAAACACCGGGGAGCTGTTTTTT	TRBV5-1	TRBJ2-2	TRBD2	-
CASYGGVSVYTF	TGTGCATCGTACGGGGGGGTGTCTGTCTACACCTTC	TRBV28	TRBJ1-2	-	-
CASSRGLAGSYEQYF	TGTGCCAGCAGCCGCGGACTAGCGGGGTCCTACGAGCAGTACTTC	TRBV5-8	TRBJ2-7	TRBD2	-
CASSLSVGSGDTQYF	TGTGCCAGCAGCTTAAGTGTGGGAAGTGGAGATACGCAGTATTTT	TRBV11-2	TRBJ2-3	-	-
CASSRAGAIGNQPQHF	TGTGCCAGCAGCAGGGCGGGGGCCATAGGCAATCAGCCCCAGCATTTT	TRBV7-2	TRBJ1-5	-	-
CASRDLIGNTIYF	TGTGCCAGCCGCGACCTAATCGGGAACACCATATATTTT	TRBV5-6	TRBJ1-3	-	-
CASSFGTPTDTQYF	TGTGCCAGCAGCTTTGGGACCCCCACAGATACGCAGTATTTT	TRBV7-3	TRBJ2-3	-	-
CASSHDSYEQYF	TGTGCCAGCAGCCATGACAGCTACGAGCAGTACTTC	TRBV4-2	TRBJ2-7	-	-